This TCR beta chain was sequenced for a study of cytomegalovirus exposure and HLA in healthy donors. Study outcomes and limitations: One later analysis reportedly identified an Asian-associated ancestry cluster that showed fewer N-insertions than the roughly 640-donor mean. Earlier analysis found most TCR beta V segments productive about 90% or about 30% of the time. About 180 TCR beta chains were listed as cytomegalovirus-associated. The study reported that TCR beta sequences accurately predicted HLA-A and HLA-B alleles in most subjects.

This CDR3 has 13 residues. Germline V gene lookup returns CDR1 SGHVS and CDR2 FNYEAQ. The J segment lost 8 bases and the V segment lost 5 bases, leaving 5 bases of the junction unmatched. Comments on this clone: Its antigen is as yet unknown.

The primer mix had 60 Vbeta and 13 Jbeta primers. Some clones are missing from TCRdb's copy, which holds only in-frame ones; the method was immunoSEQ multiplex PCR. This table has 110,000 or so clones, 69% appearing once. The receptor comes from an older woman in good health and CMV-seropositive. This chain links TRBV7-6 with TRBJ1-2, with 10 bases matching TRBD1. Input material: PBMCs. The CDR3 sequence: CASSDRGREGYTF. The CDR3 DNA is TGTGCCAGCAGCGACAGGGGGCGAGAGGGCTACACCTTC.